Listed here are 28 T cell receptor beta chains from one sample, sequenced in a study of neoadjuvant anti-PD-1 for oral cavity cancer (dated by TCRdb to 2020 to 2023). In the paper's terms, the time point label means: before neoadjuvant nivolumab. The library was generated by the immunoSEQ multiplex PCR assay. TCRdb took this table from immuneACCESS and kept in-frame rearrangements with V and J called. Such tables lack part of the clones; where checked against another copy, unresolved V genes explain under half of the gap, and the rest is unexplained. This sample has under 5,500 clones in its table, and 58% of those were observed once. The ten largest clones add up to 5.5% to 8% of the sample. Source: tumor tissue, taken before nivolumab (anti-PD-1) treatment. Receptor source: a person aged 35 to 85 with oral cavity squamous cell carcinoma.

In this sample, this clone turned up once. The genes are TRBV19 and TRBJ2-3; D ambiguous. The CDR3 runs to 12 residues. Germline CDR1 and CDR2: LNHDA and SQIVND (reference sequence). V was clipped by 6 bases and J by 6 bases, with 10 bases between them. The CDR3 here is CASSPGADTQYF. CDR3 coding DNA: TGTGCCAGTAGCCCCGGAGCGGATACGCAGTATTTT.

The genes are TRBV5-1 and TRBJ2-3; a weak D match, TRBD2 (5 bases). Germline CDR1 SGHRS, CDR2 YFSETQ. This CDR3 is 13 amino acids long. Trimming removed 4 bases at V and 6 bases at J, with 12 bases between. This CDR3 is CASSEGARDTQYF. DNA of the CDR3: TGCGCCAGCAGCGAGGGCGCCCGGGATACGCAGTATTTT.

The rearrangement links TRBV5-6 to TRBJ2-7; TRBD1 matches 7 bases. Germline CDR1 reads SGHDT; CDR2 reads YYEEEE. The CDR3 is 13 residues long. Trimming took 0 bases from V and 13 from J; bases not matched to a gene: 10. This chain's CDR3 is CASSLAGGQSFYF. The CDR3, as DNA: TGTGCCAGCAGCTTGGCAGGGGGACAGTCGTTTTACTTC.

This clone showed up just a few times. The chain uses TRBV5-1 and TRBJ2-7, with D perhaps matching TRBD1 (6 bases). Trimming removed 3 bases at V and 2 bases at J, with 12 bases between. The length of the CDR3 is 14 residues. Germline values: CDR1 SGHRS, CDR2 YFSETQ. CDR3 nucleotide sequence: TGCGCCAGCAGCTCCCGGGACACCACCTACGAGCAGTACTTC. Its translation: CASSSRDTTYEQYF. Full variable domain (remainder filled in from reference TRBV5-1 and TRBJ2-7): KAGVTQTPRYLIKTRGQQVTLSCSPISGHRSVSWYQQTPGQGLQFLFEYFSETQRNKGNFPGRFSGRQFSNSRSEMNVSTLELGDSALYLCASSSRDTTYEQYFGPGTRLTVT.

This clone was detected a few times. The CDR3 DNA sequence: TGTGCCAGCAGTTTATACCGGTCCAGGGCCCTTGGTGGCTACACCTTC. It translates to CASSLYRSRALGGYTF. The chain has TRBV27 and TRBJ1-2; weak D call: TRBD1 (5 bases). V dropped 1 base and J dropped 7 bases, with 19 bases sitting between them. The CDR3 consists of 16 residues. From germline, CDR1 is MNHEY and CDR2 SMNVEV (reference sequence).

A few counts support this clone. The V call is TRBV27, the J call TRBJ2-3, with 11 bases fitting TRBD2. CDR1 and CDR2 from the germline V gene are MNHEY and SMNVEV (reference sequence). Germline trimming cut 7 bases from V and 4 bases from J; bases unmatched to any gene: 19. This CDR3 spans 19 amino acids. CDR3 protein: CASKPLGTSGKRGADTQYF. Here the CDR3 DNA reads TGTGCCAGCAAACCACTAGGGACTAGCGGAAAGAGAGGTGCAGATACGCAGTATTTT.

In its sample, this clone was seen once. The rearrangement joins TRBV19 to TRBJ1-1; 9 nucleotides agree with TRBD1. Germline V gene data show CDR1 as LNHDA and CDR2 as SQIVND (reference sequence). V was clipped by 7 bases and J by 2 bases; unmatched bases: 2. This CDR3 comprises 13 residues. CDR3 sequence reads: CASKGQGNTEAFF. In nucleotides, the CDR3 is TGTGCCAGTAAGGGACAGGGAAACACTGAAGCTTTCTTT.

The chain carries TRBV5-4 and TRBJ2-7; TRBD1 agrees at 7 bases. From germline, CDR1 is SGHNT and CDR2 YYREEE (reference sequence). The CDR3 has 13 residues. J was trimmed by 6 bases and V by 10 bases; bases with no gene match: 13. CDR3 residues: CAGTTGNNREQYF. The CDR3, as DNA: TGTGCCGGAACGACAGGGAATAATCGCGAGCAGTACTTC.

The V and J genes are TRBV2 and TRBJ2-3; D remains ambiguous. The CDR3 sequence is 13 residues long. Germline CDR1 and CDR2: SNHLY and FYNNEI. Trimming took off 6 bases at V and 0 bases at J, with 7 bases between the two ends. CDR3 protein: CASSLSSTDTQYF. As DNA, the CDR3 is TGTGCCAGCAGCTTGTCTAGCACAGATACGCAGTATTTT.

This sequence joins TRBV6-1 and TRBJ2-7; TRBD1 agrees at 9 bases. V shed 4 bases, J shed 3 bases, and the junction held 7 bases outside the gene matches. The CDR3 sequence is 15 residues long. CDR1 is MNHNS, CDR2 SASEGT, per germline. This CDR3 reads CASSVRTGAGYEQYF. For the CDR3, the DNA is TGTGCCAGCAGTGTACGGACAGGGGCGGGCTACGAGCAGTACTTC.

The V and J genes are TRBV5-1 and TRBJ2-7; possible D gene TRBD1, 6 bases. Trimming pared 0 bases from V and 5 bases from J, leaving 15 bases between. The CDR3 is 15 amino acids. From germline, CDR1 is SGHRS and CDR2 YFSETQ. CDR3 nucleotide sequence: TGCGCCAGCAGCTTGGGGCGGCCAGGGGTCCACGAGCAGTACTTC. As protein: CASSLGRPGVHEQYF.

The chain uses TRBV9 and TRBJ1-1; D is unclear. V was shortened by 4 bases and J by 7 bases, with 17 bases between the two germline ends. Germline V CDR1 and CDR2: SGDLS, YYNGEE. This CDR3 region has 14 residues. In nucleotides, the CDR3 is TGTGCCAGCAGCAAAGTAGACGGTGACCTTGAAGCTTTCTTT. Protein: CASSKVDGDLEAFF.

V gene TRBV9 combines with J gene TRBJ2-7; possibly TRBD1 or TRBD2 for D (5 bases each). Per germline, CDR1 SGDLS and CDR2 YYNGEE. Deletions cut 0 bases from V and 2 bases from J, with 15 bases between. The CDR3 loop spans 16 amino acids. The CDR3 coding sequence is TGTGCCAGCAGCGTAGGTCTCGGGGCCGCCCCCTACGAGCAGTACTTC. This codes for CASSVGLGAAPYEQYF.

The CDR3 here is CASRRAGERTGELFF. In nucleotides, the CDR3 is TGTGCCAGTAGGAGAGCGGGAGAGAGGACCGGGGAGCTGTTTTTT. The V gene is TRBV19, the J gene TRBJ2-2, with 8 bases fitting TRBD2. The germline V gene has CDR1 LNHDA and CDR2 SQIVND (reference sequence). The V gene end was trimmed by 6 bases and the J gene end by 5 bases; junction bases not matched to a gene: 8. This CDR3 spans 15 amino acids.

The chain has TRBV6-6 and TRBJ1-4; D remains ambiguous. Germline V CDR1 and CDR2: MNHNY, SVGAGI (reference sequence). The CDR3 length is 14 residues. V lost 2 bases to trimming and J lost 4 bases, with 8 bases between them. CDR3 region: CASSYERFNEKLFF. The DNA for the CDR3 is TGTGCCAGCAGTTACGAGCGTTTTAATGAAAAACTGTTTTTT.

This chain connects TRBV28 to TRBJ2-7; D may be TRBD1 or TRBD2 (5 bases each). Germline V lookup: CDR1 MDHEN, CDR2 SYDVKM. The V end lost 6 bases, the J end lost 3 bases, and 18 bases lay between the germline ends. There are 15 residues in the CDR3. CDR3 residues: CASSKHPGTLYEQYF. The CDR3 DNA sequence: TGTGCCAGCAGCAAGCACCCCGGGACCCTCTACGAGCAGTACTTC.

In this sample, this clone turned up a few times. This chain joins TRBV27 and TRBJ2-7; no reliable D call. The CDR3 has 14 residues. Germline values: CDR1 MNHEY, CDR2 SMNVEV (reference sequence). V was cut by 5 bases and J by 0 bases, with 11 bases left in between. The CDR3 protein is CASSLDILSYEQYF. CDR3 nucleotide sequence: TGTGCCAGCAGTCTCGACATTCTCTCCTACGAGCAGTACTTC.

The V gene is TRBV10-3, the J gene TRBJ1-2; D might be TRBD1 (5 bases). The CDR3 is 14 residues long. Germline CDR1 is ENHRY and CDR2 is SYGVKD. The germline V and J ends were trimmed by 2 bases and 7 bases, with 14 bases remaining between them. CDR3 protein: CAISEGADIFGYTF. CDR3 DNA sequence: TGTGCCATCAGTGAGGGGGCGGACATTTTTGGCTACACCTTC.

CDR3 sequence (DNA): TGTGCCAGCAGCAAAGCCGGGACAGGGGGCCAGAAACTGTTTTTT. Encoded protein: CASSKAGTGGQKLFF. The chain joins TRBV21-1 to TRBJ1-4; TRBD1 reflects the table's D call only, with no check against the DNA. TRBV21-1 is classified as a pseudogene. This CDR3 spans 15 amino acids.

The chain joins TRBV15 to TRBJ1-3; D is uncertain. V was shortened by 5 bases and J by 0 bases, with 14 bases between the two germline ends. Germline V gene sequence: CDR1 LNHNV, CDR2 YYDKDF (reference sequence). The CDR3 spans 16 residues. DNA for the CDR3: TGTGCCACCAGCCGCGGAGGTCTCCTCTCTGGAAACACCATATATTTT. This encodes CATSRGGLLSGNTIYF.

V usage is TRBV5-1 and J usage is TRBJ2-2; 10 positions agree with TRBD2. The length of the CDR3 is 16 residues. V trimming: 3 bases; J trimming: 5 bases; junction bases outside the gene matches: 7. The germline gives CDR1 SGHRS, CDR2 YFSETQ. This CDR3 reads CASSSSLAGVTGELFF. CDR3 DNA sequence: TGCGCCAGCAGCTCGTCCCTAGCGGGGGTTACCGGGGAGCTGTTTTTT.

The genes are TRBV5-4 and TRBJ2-7; TRBD2 might be the D (5 bases). Germline V gene sequence: CDR1 SGHNT, CDR2 YYREEE (reference sequence). Trimming cost V 1 base and J 5 bases, with 13 bases left between them. The CDR3 extends over 14 amino acids. The CDR3 loop reads CASSLPGKAHEQYF. The CDR3 region has the DNA TGTGCCAGCAGCTTGCCCGGGAAAGCACACGAGCAGTACTTC.

The V gene is TRBV28, the J gene TRBJ1-2; D might be TRBD1 (6 bases). Trimming shortened V by 3 bases and J by 4 bases, and 9 bases separated the two germline ends. Germline V lookup: CDR1 MDHEN, CDR2 SYDVKM. The CDR3 has 13 amino acids. This chain's CDR3 is CASSLDRLYGYTF. The CDR3 DNA reads as TGTGCCAGCAGTTTGGACAGACTCTATGGCTACACCTTC.

The rearrangement uses TRBV7-8 and TRBJ2-2, with D tentatively TRBD1 (5 bases). The V and J ends lost 6 bases and 3 bases respectively, with 14 bases between them. The CDR3 is 15 amino acids. CDR1 SGHVS and CDR2 FQNEAQ come from the germline V gene. CDR3 loop: CASRPTAGYTGELFF. DNA for the CDR3: TGTGCCAGCAGGCCAACCGCAGGGTACACCGGGGAGCTGTTTTTT.

This clone was seen only a few times. This sequence joins TRBV7-9 and TRBJ1-1; D perhaps matches TRBD1 (5 bases). The germline V gene encodes CDR1 SEHNR and CDR2 FQNEAQ (reference sequence). This CDR3 spans 14 amino acids. V lost 1 base and J 4 bases, leaving 10 bases between the germline ends. The CDR3 spells CASSLVGPATEAFF. In DNA, the CDR3 is TGTGCCAGCAGCTTAGTGGGGCCTGCCACTGAAGCTTTCTTT.

The chain carries TRBV5-5 and TRBJ2-7; tentatively, D is TRBD1 (6 bases). The CDR3 is made up of 14 amino acids. From germline, CDR1 is SGHKS and CDR2 YYEKEE (reference sequence). V dropped 4 bases and J dropped 6 bases, with 17 bases sitting between them. CDR3 region: CASSVYRAPLEQYF. The DNA for the CDR3 is TGTGCCAGCAGCGTCTACAGGGCACCACTCGAGCAGTACTTC.

This chain uses TRBV6-1 with TRBJ1-2, with 12 bases fitting TRBD1. With 4 bases clipped from V and 6 bases from J, the junction kept 9 bases outside the gene matches. The CDR3 is made up of 16 amino acids. Germline loops: CDR1 MNHNS, CDR2 SASEGT. For the CDR3, the DNA is TGTGCCAGCAGTGCTTATCCGGGACAGGGGGCCCATGGCTACACCTTC. Protein product: CASSAYPGQGAHGYTF.

The chain is built from TRBV28 and TRBJ2-1; D possibly corresponds to TRBD2 (5 bases). Trimming shortened V by 5 bases and J by 6 bases, and 8 bases separated the two germline ends. CDR1 MDHEN and CDR2 SYDVKM come from the germline V gene. The CDR3 spans 12 residues. CDR3 DNA: TGTGCCAGCAGTCATCTAGCCAATGAGCAGTTCTTC. Protein: CASSHLANEQFF.